The present T cell receptor (beta chain) was sequenced within a study of shared clonotypes between healthy human individuals (dated by TCRdb to 2019 to 2021). Regarding the study in general: The cohort included three men and a couple of women between 18 and 49 years of age. For each donor, CD4 naive and CD4 memory were each given three plates, CD8 naive was given two plates, and CD8 memory was given one plate. To estimate repertoire size and how much clonotype sharing occurs between individuals, the study deeply sequenced the blood TCR repertoires of five or six healthy adults. To increase sequencing depth and limit assay-specific biases, TCR repertoire library preparation and sequencing were carried out by different laboratories using diverse techniques. Per donor, leukapheresis produced somewhere between about 0.8 and 9.5 billion PBMCs. General conclusions and limits of the study: Naive subsets generally had larger estimated clonotype richness than memory subsets. Sampling was restricted to blood, and TCR repertoires in tissues likely differ from the TCR repertoires found in blood. Based on pairwise subsampling, the degree of clonotype sharing among donors was expected to be affected by sequencing depth. Incomplete sequencing was indicated by rarefaction of sorted-subset datasets, despite the large sequencing depth. Clonotypes shared by all four sorted-subset donors showed higher generation probabilities than non-shared clonotypes. Because the study included a small number of donors, the genetic and exposure-history diversity represented was limited. Sharing across several donors was observed for about 5% of naive CD4, 3.5% of naive CD8, 2% to 2.5% of memory CD4, and about 0.4% of memory CD8 clonotypes.

V gives up 0 bases and J gives up 4 bases, and the segment between their germline ends measures 12 bases. The germline V gene (reference sequence) gives CDR1 as LNHDA and CDR2 as SQIVND. From cysteine to phenylalanine, the CDR3 is 15 amino acids long. CDR3 DNA is the only sequence kept; it has 45 bases, read in frame from the first base. As concerns this clone: No antigen is known for it. No base quality information exists; no much larger clone differs at one position.

Using the deep immunoSEQ assay, TCR CDR3 regions were amplified from genomic DNA by multiplex PCR. For each cell subset, the extracted genomic DNA was distributed evenly across all wells of several immunoSEQ 96-well plates, and each plate served as one replicate. For sorted subsets, approximately 0.2 ug of genomic DNA, equivalent to around 29,000 T cell genomes, went into each replicate PCR. The purified libraries were quantified using a Qubit 3.0 fluorometer, sized with a Bioanalyzer 2100, and then quantified again using the KAPA Library Quantification kit. Each immunoSEQ 96-well plate was sequenced on its own single-read 150-cycle Illumina NextSeq 550 flow cell. Per the original workflow: Because the immunoSEQ output held only junctional sequences and lacked quality scores, the filtering could not match the filtering applied to full-length reads. Sequences were annotated with PyIR, a Python wrapper for IgBLAST v1.9, using IMGT germline references to assign V/J genes and CDR3. Reads were filtered out if the reads had weak V/J assignments (E-value above 1e-6), no CDR3, stop codons, out-of-frame junctions, or ambiguous translated residues. V3J clonotypes were defined as sequences sharing an identical inferred V gene, J gene, and CDR3 amino acid sequence. To compute the percentage overlap between repertoires, the number of shared unique clonotypes was divided by the size of the smaller repertoire. Richness of each repertoire was evaluated using RTK rarefaction, the Chao1 estimator, and Recon v2.1 estimates of unobserved clonotypes. Generation probabilities were computed with OLGA for all TCRbeta clonotypes obtained by the gDNA method from several donors. Drawn from immuneACCESS, this table holds only the in-frame rearrangements with V and J called that TCRdb kept. Clones are partly lost; checked studies trace under half to an unresolved V gene and leave the rest unexplained. For V, J and clone size, that table is used; D and trimming come from the DNA. The sample contains around 2.3 million clones, 90% to 96% of them found a single time. Of the sample, around 0.13% falls within the top ten clones.

Healthy HIV-negative adults with no recently reported acute infections or vaccinations were included as donors. All donors were Caucasian adults living in Nashville, Tennessee, USA. CD4+ T cells were enriched by magnetic negative selection, after which naive cells were positively selected on CD45RA and the negative fraction was taken as the memory subset. Blood was obtained by leukapheresis, after which PBMCs were separated by Ficoll-Histopaque density gradient centrifugation and cryopreserved in liquid nitrogen vapor phase. Purity and quantity of every magnetically sorted T cell population were checked by analytical flow cytometry. From each sorted fraction, genomic DNA was isolated and quantified by UV absorbance on a Nanodrop 2000c.

In this chain, TRBV19 is recombined with TRBJ1-2; the D gene lacks a confident call. The sequence was collected from a man younger than 30 in good health. Material for sequencing was naive CD4+ T cells sorted from blood. Read against the paper, the sample's cell subset or site label means: CD45RA+ positively selected. For the CDR3, the sequence is CASSIDSGGRYGYTF. The DNA sequence is given as TGTGCCAGTAGTATAGATAGCGGCGGACGCTATGGCTACACCTTC.